Shown below are 19 T cell receptor beta chains from a single sample sequenced in a study of T cells in Graves' hyperthyroidism and ophthalmopathy. The source material, RNA transcripts, was used to amplify TCR beta CDR3 regions. The TCR CDR3 first-round RT-PCR relied on the HTBI primer set. TCRdb fed the multiplex PCR reads into MiXCR, producing one record per CDR3 protein. The sample lists more than 300,000 distinct CDR3 sequences, roughly 15% occurring once. Sequenced sample: blood. Every receptor here comes from a woman in her thirties with Graves' ophthalmopathy.

The genes are TRBV30 and TRBJ1-5; 8 positions agree with TRBD1. Trimming at V came to 5 bases and at J to 7 bases, leaving 7 bases not matched to a gene. The CDR3 contains 13 residues. Germline CDR1 and CDR2: GTSNPN and SVGIG (reference sequence). The CDR3 sequence: CAWDRGGIQPQHF. Written as DNA, the CDR3 is TGTGCCTGGGACAGGGGTGGAATCCAGCCCCAGCATTTT.

This clonotype was detected ten times or more. The chain recombines TRBV30 with TRBJ1-1; 7 nucleotides match TRBD1. Germline V gene data show CDR1 as GTSNPN and CDR2 as SVGIG (reference sequence). The CDR3 loop spans 16 amino acids. Germline trimming cut 2 bases from V and 0 bases from J; bases unmatched to any gene: 9. Written as DNA, the CDR3 is TGTGCCTGGAGTTCTAAGGGACAGCCAATGAACACTGAAGCTTTCTTT. Amino acid sequence: CAWSSKGQPMNTEAFF.

This clonotype has only a few counts. The genes are TRBV6-1 and TRBJ1-2; weak D call: TRBD1 (5 bases). CDR1 is MNHNS and CDR2 is SASEGT in the germline V gene. V lost 6 bases, J lost 5 bases, and 13 bases lay in between. There are 13 residues in the CDR3. The CDR3 spells CASSPDTGYGYTF. The CDR3 DNA reads TGTGCCAGCAGCCCGGACACTGGATATGGCTACACCTTC.

About this clonotype itself: This clone may be a read error of a much larger clone one base away. The chain employs TRBV20-1 and TRBJ2-1, with TRBD1 identical over 11 bases. The length of the CDR3 is 14 residues. Looked up from germline, CDR1 is DFQATT and CDR2 is SNEGSKA (reference sequence). CDR3 region: CNARGTGGSGEQFF. The CDR3 nucleotides read TGCAATGCTAGGGGGACAGGGGGTTCGGGTGAGCAGTTCTTC.

The table lists this clonotype with many counts. V usage is TRBV7-2 and J usage is TRBJ1-1, with 10 bases lining up with TRBD1. Germline V gene data show CDR1 as SGHTA and CDR2 as FQGNSA. V shed 5 bases and J 10 bases; nucleotides not matched to a gene: 7. The CDR3 runs 13 residues. CDR3 in amino acids: CASSADRGVGAFF. CDR3 coding DNA: TGTGCCAGCAGCGCGGACAGGGGGGTTGGAGCTTTCTTT. The entire variable domain, with the rest obtained from reference TRBV7-2 and TRBJ1-1, is as follows: GAGVSQSPSNKVTEKGKDVELRCDPISGHTALYWYRQSLGQGLEFLIYFQGNSAPDKSGLPSDRFSAERTGGSVSTLTIQRTQQEDSAVYLCASSADRGVGAFFGQGTRLTVV.

On this clonotype: A clone one base away is much larger, so this may be a read error. DNA for the CDR3: TGTGCCACCAGCAGAAGCCCAGGGACAGGGGTTGCAACTAATGAAGAACTGTTTTTT. Translation: CATSRSPGTGVATNEELFF. The V call is TRBV15, the J call TRBJ1-4; 10 bases fit TRBD1. Germline V gene data show CDR1 as LNHNV and CDR2 as YYDKDF (reference sequence). This CDR3 spans 19 amino acids.

This rearrangement joins TRBV11-2 to TRBJ2-1; D is possibly TRBD1 (5 bases). In germline, CDR1 is SGHAT, CDR2 FQNNGV. The CDR3 is 15 amino acids. V lost 7 bases and J lost 7, with 20 bases in between. The CDR3 loop is CASTPRSQGGNEQFF. CDR3 in DNA: TGTGCCAGCACTCCAAGGTCGCAGGGTGGGAATGAGCAGTTCTTC. Full variable domain (rest looked up from reference TRBV11-2 and TRBJ2-1): EAGVAQSPRYKIIEKRQSVAFWCNPISGHATLYWYQQILGQGPKLLIQFQNNGVVDDSQLPKDRFSAERLKGVDSTLKIQPAKLEDSAVYLCASTPRSQGGNEQFFGPGTRLTVL.

This clonotype has at least ten counts. This CDR3 reads CASRRQFSNYGYTF. The CDR3 bases are TGTGCCAGCAGAAGACAGTTTTCTAACTATGGCTACACCTTC. The chain carries TRBV6-1 and TRBJ1-2; possible D gene TRBD1, 5 bases. Germline V CDR1 and CDR2: MNHNS, SASEGT. CDR3 size: 14 residues. V was cut by 6 bases and J by 0 bases, with 11 bases left in between.

This clonotype was counted at least ten times. The chain uses TRBV20-1 and TRBJ2-7, with 10 bases aligning to TRBD2. Germline V gene lookup returns CDR1 DFQATT and CDR2 SNEGSKA (reference sequence). The length of the CDR3 is 16 residues. V lost 0 bases and J lost 0; bases outside the gene matches: 5. The CDR3 DNA is TGCAGTGCTAGAGATTGGGAGCGGGGGGGCTCCTACGAGCAGTACTTC. It is translated as CSARDWERGGSYEQYF.

The rearrangement uses TRBV5-1 and TRBJ2-5; D tentatively reads TRBD1 or TRBD2 (5 bases each). The V end lost 0 bases, the J end lost 5 bases, and 11 bases lay between the germline ends. CDR1 is SGHRS and CDR2 is YFSETQ in the germline V gene. The CDR3 loop spans 14 amino acids. CDR3 nucleotides: TGCGCCAGCAGCTTGGGAGGGGCGAAGGAGACCCAGTACTTC. It codes for CASSLGGAKETQYF.

This clonotype came up a few times. The chain couples TRBV9 to TRBJ1-1; possibly TRBD1 for D (5 bases). The CDR3 length is 15 residues. Deletions cut 3 bases from V and 1 base from J, with 13 bases between. Germline V gene data show CDR1 as SGDLS and CDR2 as YYNGEE. CDR3 sequence reads: CASSAPSGGNTEAFF. CDR3 DNA sequence: TGTGCCAGCAGCGCTCCCTCCGGGGGGAACACTGAAGCTTTCTTT.

This clonotype was counted many times. The genes are TRBV14 and TRBJ1-1; possibly TRBD1 for D (5 bases). The CDR3 loop spans 13 amino acids. CDR1 is SGHDN, CDR2 FVKESK, per germline. V was cut by 3 bases and J by 7 bases, with 12 bases left in between. CDR3 nucleotide sequence: TGTGCCAGCAGCCACGGGGGAGGGAGTGAAGCTTTCTTT. Translation gives CASSHGGGSEAFF.

The genes are TRBV6-5 and TRBJ1-2; TRBD1 aligns across 7 bases. V gave up 1 base and J gave up 7 bases; unmatched junction bases: 9. Germline values: CDR1 MNHEY, CDR2 SVGAGI. The CDR3 contains 15 residues. Written as DNA, the CDR3 is TGTGCCAGCAGTTACTTCAGGGGGGGAGAAGGTGGCTACACCTTC. It translates to CASSYFRGGEGGYTF.

This clonotype was counted at least ten times. The V and J genes are TRBV5-6 and TRBJ2-1, with a weak D call TRBD1 (5 bases). Germline V gives CDR1 SGHDT, CDR2 YYEEEE. The CDR3 sequence is 15 residues long. V was pared by 0 bases and J by 10 bases, with 17 bases between. CDR3 loop: CASSLAGGREGEQFF. The CDR3 DNA is TGTGCCAGCAGCTTGGCGGGTGGCAGGGAAGGCGAGCAGTTCTTC.

This clonotype has at least ten counts. The chain recombines TRBV7-3 with TRBJ2-5; 9 bases line up with TRBD1. Germline values: CDR1 SGHTA, CDR2 FQGTGA. With V trimmed by 5 bases and J by 5 bases, 6 bases remained unmatched. The CDR3 has 14 residues. Here the CDR3 reads CASSQDRGAETQYF. The CDR3 DNA sequence: TGTGCCAGCAGCCAGGACAGGGGTGCGGAGACCCAGTACTTC.

The sample holds many counts of this clonotype. The rearrangement joins TRBV6-1 to TRBJ1-5; no reliable D call. There are 12 residues in the CDR3. V lost 3 bases and J lost 5, with 5 bases in between. The germline V gene has CDR1 MNHNS and CDR2 SASEGT. CDR3 DNA: TGTGCCAGCAGTGACCAGCATCAGCCCCAGCATTTT. Its protein is CASSDQHQPQHF.

This sequence joins TRBV28 and TRBJ2-6, with 10 bases that match TRBD1. The ends lost 5 bases at V and 4 bases at J; junction bases unmatched: 17. The CDR3 runs 20 residues. The germline gives CDR1 MDHEN, CDR2 SYDVKM. CDR3: CASSEDSPGTGESGANVLTF. The CDR3 bases are TGTGCCAGCAGTGAGGACTCCCCCGGGACAGGGGAGTCCGGGGCCAACGTCCTGACTTTC.

In its sample, this clonotype was seen many times. The rearrangement uses TRBV5-1 and TRBJ2-7; D is perhaps TRBD1 (6 bases). V lost 3 bases and J lost 3, with 13 bases in between. The CDR3 totals 14 residues. Germline CDR1 SGHRS, CDR2 YFSETQ. CDR3 loop: CASSWGTSLYEQYF. Here the CDR3 DNA reads TGCGCCAGCAGCTGGGGGACATCCCTCTACGAGCAGTACTTC.

This clonotype was picked up many times. The rearrangement links TRBV27 to TRBJ2-1, with 9 bases fitting TRBD2. The length of the CDR3 is 16 residues. The ends lost 8 bases at V and 7 bases at J; junction bases unmatched: 15. Germline-derived CDR1 and CDR2 are MNHEY and SMNVEV (reference sequence). The CDR3 here is CASLGPRRGGGNEQFF. The DNA of the CDR3 is TGTGCCAGCTTGGGGCCCCGGCGGGGGGGGGGAAATGAGCAGTTCTTC.